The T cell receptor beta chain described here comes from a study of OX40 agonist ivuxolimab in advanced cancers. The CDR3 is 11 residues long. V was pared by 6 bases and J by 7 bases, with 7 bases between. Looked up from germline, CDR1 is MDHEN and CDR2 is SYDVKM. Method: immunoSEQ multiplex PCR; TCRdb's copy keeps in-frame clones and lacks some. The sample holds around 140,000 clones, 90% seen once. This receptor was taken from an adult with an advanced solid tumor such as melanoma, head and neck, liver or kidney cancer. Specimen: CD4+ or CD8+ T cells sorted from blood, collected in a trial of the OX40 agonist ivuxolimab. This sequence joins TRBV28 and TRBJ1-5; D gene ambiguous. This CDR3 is CASSGSQPQHF. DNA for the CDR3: TGTGCCAGCAGCGGTAGCCAGCCCCAGCATTTT.